This T cell receptor (beta chain) stems from a study of blood T cell repertoires in COVID-19. Overall study context: Acute and convalescent COVID-19 samples came from the United States, Italy and Spain. Nucleic acid was either cDNA or gDNA, and it came from T cells, B-cell-depleted T cells, or PBMCs.

TCRdb's copy holds only in-frame clones and misses some; the assay was immunoSEQ multiplex PCR. The sample lists 200,000 to 250,000 clones; around 82% were seen once. V shed 4 bases and J shed 0 bases, with 13 bases lying between them. CDR1 and CDR2 from the germline V gene are SQVTM and ANQGSEA. The CDR3 runs to 16 residues. The clonotype was recovered from a woman of 80 years or more with acute or convalescent COVID-19. The source material was peripheral blood. The rearrangement joins TRBV29-1 to TRBJ2-6; D might be TRBD1 (6 bases). The CDR3 region is CSVGWTVRSGANVLTF. The CDR3 DNA reads TGCAGCGTTGGATGGACAGTACGCTCTGGGGCCAACGTCCTGACTTTC.